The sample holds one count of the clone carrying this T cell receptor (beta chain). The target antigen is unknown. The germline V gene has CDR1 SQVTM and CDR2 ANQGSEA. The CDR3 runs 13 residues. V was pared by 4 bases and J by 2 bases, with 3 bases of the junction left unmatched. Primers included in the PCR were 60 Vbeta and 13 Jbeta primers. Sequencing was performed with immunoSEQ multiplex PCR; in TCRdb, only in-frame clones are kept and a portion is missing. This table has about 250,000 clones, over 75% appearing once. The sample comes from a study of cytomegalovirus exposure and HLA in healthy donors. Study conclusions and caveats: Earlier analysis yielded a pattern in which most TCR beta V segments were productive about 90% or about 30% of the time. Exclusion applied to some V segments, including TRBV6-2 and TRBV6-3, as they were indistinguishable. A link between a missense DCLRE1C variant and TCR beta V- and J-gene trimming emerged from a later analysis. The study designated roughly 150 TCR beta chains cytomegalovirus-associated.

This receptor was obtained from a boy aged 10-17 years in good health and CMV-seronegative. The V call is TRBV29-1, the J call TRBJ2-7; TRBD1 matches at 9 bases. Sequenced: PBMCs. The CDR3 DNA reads TGCAGCGTTGGGGGACAGGGAGCCTACGAGCAGTACTTC. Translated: CSVGGQGAYEQYF.